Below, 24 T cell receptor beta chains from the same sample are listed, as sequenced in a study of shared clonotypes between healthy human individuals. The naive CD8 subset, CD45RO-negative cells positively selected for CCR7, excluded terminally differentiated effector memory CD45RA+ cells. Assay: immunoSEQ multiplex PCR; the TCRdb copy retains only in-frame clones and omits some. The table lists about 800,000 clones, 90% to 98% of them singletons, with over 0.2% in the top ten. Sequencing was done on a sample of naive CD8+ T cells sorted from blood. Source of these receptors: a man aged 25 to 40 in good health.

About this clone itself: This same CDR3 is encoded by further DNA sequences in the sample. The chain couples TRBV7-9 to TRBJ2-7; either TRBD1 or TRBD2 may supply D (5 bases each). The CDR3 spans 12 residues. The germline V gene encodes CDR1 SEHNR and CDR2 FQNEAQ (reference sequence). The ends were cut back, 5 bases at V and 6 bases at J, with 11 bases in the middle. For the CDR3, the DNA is TGTGCCAGCAGCCCACCGGGGCGCGAGCAGTACTTC. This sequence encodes CASSPPGREQYF.

This CDR3 reads CVTGQSASYEQYF. CDR3 bases: TGTGTGACGGGACAGAGCGCTTCCTACGAGCAGTACTTC. This rearrangement joins TRBV7-9 to TRBJ2-7, with 7 bases lining up with TRBD1. Looked up from germline, CDR1 is SEHNR and CDR2 is FQNEAQ (reference sequence). The CDR3 covers 13 residues.

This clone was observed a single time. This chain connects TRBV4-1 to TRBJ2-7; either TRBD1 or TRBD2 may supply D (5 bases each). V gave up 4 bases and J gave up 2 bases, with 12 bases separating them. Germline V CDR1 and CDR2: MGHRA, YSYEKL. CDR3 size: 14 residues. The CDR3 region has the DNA TGCGCCAGCAGCCCCCGGGACGGGACCTACGAGCAGTACTTC. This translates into CASSPRDGTYEQYF.

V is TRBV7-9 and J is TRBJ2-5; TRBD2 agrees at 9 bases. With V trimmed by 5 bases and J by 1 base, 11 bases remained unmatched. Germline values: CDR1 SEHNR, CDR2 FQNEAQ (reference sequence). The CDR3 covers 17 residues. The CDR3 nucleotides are TGTGCCAGCAGCGATCCGGGGACTAGCCCTTTCCAAGAGACCCAGTACTTC. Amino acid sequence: CASSDPGTSPFQETQYF.

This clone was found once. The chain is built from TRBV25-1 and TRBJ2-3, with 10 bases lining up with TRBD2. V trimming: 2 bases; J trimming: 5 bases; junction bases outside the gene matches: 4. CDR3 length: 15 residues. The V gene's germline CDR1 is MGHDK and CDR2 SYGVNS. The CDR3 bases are TGTGCCAGCAGTGAACTAGCGGGAGTGGGAGATACGCAGTATTTT. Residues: CASSELAGVGDTQYF.

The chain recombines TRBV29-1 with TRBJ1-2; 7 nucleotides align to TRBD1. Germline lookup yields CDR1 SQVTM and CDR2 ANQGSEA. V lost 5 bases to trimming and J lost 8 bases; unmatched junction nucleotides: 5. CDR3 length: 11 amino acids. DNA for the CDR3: TGCAGCGTTTGGGACAGTCTCGGCTACACCTTC. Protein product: CSVWDSLGYTF.

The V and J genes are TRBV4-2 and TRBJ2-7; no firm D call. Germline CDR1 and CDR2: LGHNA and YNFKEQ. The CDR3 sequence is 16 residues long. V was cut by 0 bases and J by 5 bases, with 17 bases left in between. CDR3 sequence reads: CASSQDPAPSSDEQYF. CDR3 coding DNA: TGTGCCAGCAGCCAAGATCCTGCTCCATCCTCGGACGAGCAGTACTTC.

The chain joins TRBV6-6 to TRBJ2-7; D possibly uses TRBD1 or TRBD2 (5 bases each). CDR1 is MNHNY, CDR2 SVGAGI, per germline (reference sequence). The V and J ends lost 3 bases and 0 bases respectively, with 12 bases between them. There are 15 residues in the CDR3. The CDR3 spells CASSYGRETSYEQYF. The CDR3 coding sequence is TGTGCCAGCAGTTATGGCAGGGAGACCTCCTACGAGCAGTACTTC.

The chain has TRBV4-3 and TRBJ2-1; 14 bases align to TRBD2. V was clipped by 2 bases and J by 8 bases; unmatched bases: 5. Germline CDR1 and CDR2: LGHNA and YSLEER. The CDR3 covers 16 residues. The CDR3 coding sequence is TGCGCCAGCAGCCAATCCAGGACTAGCGGGAGGTATGAGCAGTTCTTC. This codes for CASSQSRTSGRYEQFF.

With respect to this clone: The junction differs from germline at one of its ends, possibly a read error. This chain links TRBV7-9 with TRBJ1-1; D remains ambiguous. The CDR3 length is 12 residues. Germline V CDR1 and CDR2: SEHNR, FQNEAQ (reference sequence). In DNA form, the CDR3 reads TGTGCCAGCAGCTTAGCGAGGTTAGGGTGTGACTTT. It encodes CASSLARLGCDF.

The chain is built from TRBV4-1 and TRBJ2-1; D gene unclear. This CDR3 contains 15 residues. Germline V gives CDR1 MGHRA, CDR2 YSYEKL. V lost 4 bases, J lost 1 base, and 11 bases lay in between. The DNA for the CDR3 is TGCGCCAGCAGCCGTCAAACCGAGTCCTACAATGAGCAGTTCTTC. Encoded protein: CASSRQTESYNEQFF.

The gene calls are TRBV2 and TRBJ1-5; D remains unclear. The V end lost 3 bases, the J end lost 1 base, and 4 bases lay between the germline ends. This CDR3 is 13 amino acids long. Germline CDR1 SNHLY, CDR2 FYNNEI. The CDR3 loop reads CASSDQSNQPQHF. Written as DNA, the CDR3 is TGTGCCAGCAGTGATCAAAGCAATCAGCCCCAGCATTTT. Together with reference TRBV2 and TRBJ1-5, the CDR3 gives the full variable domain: EPEVTQTPSHQVTQMGQEVILRCVPISNHLYFYWYRQILGQKVEFLVSFYNNEISEKSEIFDDQFSVERPDGSNFTLKIRSTKLEDSAMYFCASSDQSNQPQHFGDGTRLSIL.

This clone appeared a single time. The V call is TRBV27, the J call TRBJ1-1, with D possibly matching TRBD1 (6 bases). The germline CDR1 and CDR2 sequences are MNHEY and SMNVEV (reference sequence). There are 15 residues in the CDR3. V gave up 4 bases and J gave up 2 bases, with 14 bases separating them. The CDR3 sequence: CASSSENRANTEAFF. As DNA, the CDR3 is TGTGCCAGCAGTTCCGAAAACAGGGCTAACACTGAAGCTTTCTTT.

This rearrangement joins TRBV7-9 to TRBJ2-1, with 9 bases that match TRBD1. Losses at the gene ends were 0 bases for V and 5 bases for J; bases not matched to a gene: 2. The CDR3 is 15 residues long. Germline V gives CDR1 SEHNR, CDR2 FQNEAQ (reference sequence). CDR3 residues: CASSLAQGANNEQFF. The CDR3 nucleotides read TGTGCCAGCAGCTTAGCACAGGGGGCCAACAATGAGCAGTTCTTC. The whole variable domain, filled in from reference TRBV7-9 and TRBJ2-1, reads DTGVSQNPRHKITKRGQNVTFRCDPISEHNRLYWYRQTLGQGPEFLTYFQNEAQLEKSRLLSDRFSAERPKGSFSTLEIQRTEQGDSAMYLCASSLAQGANNEQFFGPGTRLTVL.

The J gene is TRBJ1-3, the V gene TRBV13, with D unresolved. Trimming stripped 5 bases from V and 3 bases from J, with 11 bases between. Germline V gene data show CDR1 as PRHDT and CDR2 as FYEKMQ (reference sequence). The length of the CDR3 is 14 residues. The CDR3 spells CASSAEEDGNTIYF. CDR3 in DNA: TGTGCCAGCAGCGCGGAGGAGGATGGAAACACCATATATTTT.

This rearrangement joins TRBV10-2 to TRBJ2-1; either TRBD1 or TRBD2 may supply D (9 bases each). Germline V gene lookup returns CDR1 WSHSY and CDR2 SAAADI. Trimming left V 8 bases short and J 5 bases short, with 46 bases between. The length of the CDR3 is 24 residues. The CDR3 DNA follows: TGCGCCAGCGGCGAAGGCCCCGTTAACACAGGGGGCGGGTTTGCGGGAGGGCACCACAATGAGCAGTTCTTC. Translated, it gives CASGEGPVNTGGGFAGGHHNEQFF.

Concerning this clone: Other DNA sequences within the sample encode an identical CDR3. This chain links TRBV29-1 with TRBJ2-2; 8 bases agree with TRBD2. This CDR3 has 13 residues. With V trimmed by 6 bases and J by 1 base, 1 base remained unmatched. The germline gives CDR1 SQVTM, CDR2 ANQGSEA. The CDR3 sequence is CSVSGRNTGELFF. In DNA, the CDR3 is TGCAGCGTGAGCGGGAGGAACACCGGGGAGCTGTTTTTT.

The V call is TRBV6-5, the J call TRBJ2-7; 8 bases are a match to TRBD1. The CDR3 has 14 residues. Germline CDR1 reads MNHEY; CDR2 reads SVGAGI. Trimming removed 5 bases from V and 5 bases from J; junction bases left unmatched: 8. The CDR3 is CASSPRTGKNEQYF. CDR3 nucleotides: TGTGCCAGCAGTCCTAGGACAGGGAAGAACGAGCAGTACTTC.

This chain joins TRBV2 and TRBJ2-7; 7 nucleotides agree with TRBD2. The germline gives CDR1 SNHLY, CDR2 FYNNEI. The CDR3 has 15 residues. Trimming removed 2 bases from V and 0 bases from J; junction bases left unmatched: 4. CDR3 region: CASSELAVSSYEQYF. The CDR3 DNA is TGTGCCAGCAGTGAACTAGCGGTTAGCTCCTACGAGCAGTACTTC.

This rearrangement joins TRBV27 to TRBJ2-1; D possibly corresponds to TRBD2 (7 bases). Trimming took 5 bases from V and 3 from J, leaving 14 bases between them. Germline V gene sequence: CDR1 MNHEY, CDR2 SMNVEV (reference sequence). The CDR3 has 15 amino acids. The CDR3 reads CASSLPGGLYNEQFF. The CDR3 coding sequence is TGTGCCAGCAGTCTGCCCGGGGGGCTCTACAATGAGCAGTTCTTC.

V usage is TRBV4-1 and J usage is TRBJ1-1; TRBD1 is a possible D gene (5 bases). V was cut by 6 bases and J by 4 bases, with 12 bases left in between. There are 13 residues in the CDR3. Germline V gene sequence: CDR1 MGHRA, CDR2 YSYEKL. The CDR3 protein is CASRDQGGTEAFF. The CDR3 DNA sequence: TGCGCCAGCAGGGACCAGGGAGGCACTGAAGCTTTCTTT.

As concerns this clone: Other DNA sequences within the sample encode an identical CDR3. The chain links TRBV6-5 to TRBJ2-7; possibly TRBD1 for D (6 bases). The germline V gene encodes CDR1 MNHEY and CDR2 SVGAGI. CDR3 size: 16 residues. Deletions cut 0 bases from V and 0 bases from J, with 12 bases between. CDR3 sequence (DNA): TGTGCCAGCAGTTACTCGACAACAGGGAGCTCCTACGAGCAGTACTTC. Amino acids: CASSYSTTGSSYEQYF.

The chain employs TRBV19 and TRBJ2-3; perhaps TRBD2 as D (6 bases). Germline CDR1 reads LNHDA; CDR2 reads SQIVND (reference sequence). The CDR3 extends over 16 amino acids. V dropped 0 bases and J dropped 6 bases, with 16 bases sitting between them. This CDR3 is CASSIDPAGTRDTQYF. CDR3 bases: TGTGCCAGTAGTATAGATCCGGCCGGGACTCGTGATACGCAGTATTTT.

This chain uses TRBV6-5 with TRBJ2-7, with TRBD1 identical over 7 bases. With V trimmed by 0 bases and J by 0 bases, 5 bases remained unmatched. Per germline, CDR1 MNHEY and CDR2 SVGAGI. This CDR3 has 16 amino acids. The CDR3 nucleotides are TGTGCCAGCAGTTACTCTCTTAGACAGGGCTCCTACGAGCAGTACTTC. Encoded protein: CASSYSLRQGSYEQYF.